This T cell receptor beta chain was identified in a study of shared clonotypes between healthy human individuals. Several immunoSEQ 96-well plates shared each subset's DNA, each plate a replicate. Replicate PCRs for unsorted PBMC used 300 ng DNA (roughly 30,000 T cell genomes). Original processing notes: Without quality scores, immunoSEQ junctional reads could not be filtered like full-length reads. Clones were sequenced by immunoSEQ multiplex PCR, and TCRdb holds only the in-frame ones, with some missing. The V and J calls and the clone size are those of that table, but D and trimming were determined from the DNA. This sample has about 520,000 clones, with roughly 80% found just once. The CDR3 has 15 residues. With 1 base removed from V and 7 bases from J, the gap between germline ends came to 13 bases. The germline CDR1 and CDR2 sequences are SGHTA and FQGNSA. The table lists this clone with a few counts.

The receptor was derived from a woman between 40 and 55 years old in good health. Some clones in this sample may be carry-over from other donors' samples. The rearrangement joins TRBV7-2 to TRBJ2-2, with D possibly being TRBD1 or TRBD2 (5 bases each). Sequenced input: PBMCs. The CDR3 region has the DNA TGTGCCAGCAGCTTAGAGGGGAGATCCGACGGGGAGCTGTTTTTT. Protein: CASSLEGRSDGELFF.